This T cell receptor (beta chain) emerged from a study of T cell responses to AZD1222 COVID-19 vaccine. Profiled with immunoSEQ multiplex PCR; TCRdb holds only in-frame clones, not every one. The table lists under 150,000 clones, around 90% of them singletons. This clone was counted many times. Per the germline V gene, CDR1 is MNHEY and CDR2 is SMNVEV (reference sequence). The V and J ends lost 5 bases and 4 bases respectively, with 24 bases between them. This CDR3 has 17 residues. The genes are TRBV27 and TRBJ2-7; D not certain. The sequence came from an adult in good health. The sequenced sample was peripheral blood, obtained on day 0 of AZD1222 vaccination. DNA for the CDR3: TGTGCCAGCAGTCCCCTCTCCGGGTCAGGAGCCGTTTACGAGCAGTACTTC. This translates into CASSPLSGSGAVYEQYF.